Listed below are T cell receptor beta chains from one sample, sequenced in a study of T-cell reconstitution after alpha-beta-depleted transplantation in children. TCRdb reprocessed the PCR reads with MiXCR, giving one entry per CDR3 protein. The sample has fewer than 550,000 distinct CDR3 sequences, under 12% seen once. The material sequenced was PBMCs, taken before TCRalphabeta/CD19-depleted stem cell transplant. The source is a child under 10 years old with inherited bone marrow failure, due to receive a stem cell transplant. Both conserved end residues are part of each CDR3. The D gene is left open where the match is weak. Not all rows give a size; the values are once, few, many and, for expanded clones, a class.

CDR3 protein: CASSQEHRVGSPLHF; CDR3 DNA: TGTGCCAGCAGCCAAGAACACAGGGTCGGTTCACCCCTCCACTTT; clone size: few; D gene: .; J gene: TRBJ1-6; V gene: TRBV3-1
CDR3 protein: CASSDRNNSPLHF; CDR3 DNA: TGTGCCAGCAGCGACAGAAATAATTCACCCCTCCACTTT; clone size: few; D gene: .; J gene: TRBJ1-6; V gene: TRBV12-3/TRBV12-4
CDR3 protein: CASRESGSSYNEQFF; CDR3 DNA: TGCGCCAGCAGAGAGAGCGGAAGCTCCTACAATGAGCAGTTCTTC; clone size: many; D gene: .; J gene: TRBJ2-1; V gene: TRBV10-2
CDR3 protein: CASSSGLADYNEQFF; CDR3 DNA: TGTGCCAGCAGCTCCGGACTAGCGGACTACAATGAGCAGTTCTTC; clone size: many; D gene: TRBD2; J gene: TRBJ2-1; V gene: TRBV13
CDR3 protein: CASSFDRTESSYEQYF; CDR3 DNA: TGTGCCAGCAGCTTCGATAGGACGGAAAGCTCCTACGAGCAGTACTTC; clone size: .; D gene: .; J gene: TRBJ2-7; V gene: TRBV7-8
CDR3 protein: CASSFPQLTISYNEQFF; CDR3 DNA: TGTGCCAGCAGTTTCCCCCAACTTACGATCTCCTACAATGAGCAGTTCTTC; clone size: many; D gene: .; J gene: TRBJ2-1; V gene: TRBV28
CDR3 protein: CASSYSGSPSAQHF; CDR3 DNA: TGTGCCAGCAGTTACTCGGGCAGCCCATCGGCCCAGCATTTT; clone size: many; D gene: .; J gene: TRBJ1-5; V gene: TRBV6-5
CDR3 protein: CAISESEGNGYTF; CDR3 DNA: TGTGCCATCAGTGAGTCTGAGGGTAATGGCTACACCTTC; clone size: many; D gene: .; J gene: TRBJ1-2; V gene: TRBV10-3
CDR3 protein: CASSGKTGTPNEQYF; CDR3 DNA: TGTGCCAGCAGTGGGAAGACCGGGACCCCGAACGAGCAGTACTTC; clone size: .; D gene: .; J gene: TRBJ2-7; V gene: TRBV12-3/TRBV12-4
CDR3 protein: CSALTGMRIPYEQYF; CDR3 DNA: TGCAGTGCCCTAACAGGGATGCGGATCCCCTACGAGCAGTACTTC; clone size: .; D gene: .; J gene: TRBJ2-7; V gene: TRBV20-1
CDR3 protein: CASGGQDSYGGYTF; CDR3 DNA: TGTGCCAGCGGCGGACAGGACTCTTATGGAGGCTACACCTTC; clone size: few; D gene: TRBD1; J gene: TRBJ1-2; V gene: TRBV6-2/TRBV6-3
CDR3 protein: CASRPQGFRFYEQFF; CDR3 DNA: TGTGCCAGCAGGCCACAGGGGTTTAGATTCTATGAGCAGTTCTTC; clone size: many; D gene: TRBD1; J gene: TRBJ2-1; V gene: TRBV6-1
CDR3 protein: CSAPAYNEQFF; CDR3 DNA: TGCAGCGCTCCTGCCTACAATGAGCAGTTCTTC; clone size: many; D gene: .; J gene: TRBJ2-1; V gene: TRBV29-1
CDR3 protein: CSASARTSGMNEQFF; CDR3 DNA: TGCAGTGCTAGTGCCCGGACTAGCGGGATGAATGAGCAGTTCTTC; clone size: many; D gene: TRBD2; J gene: TRBJ2-1; V gene: TRBV20-1
CDR3 protein: CASTTGDRENTEAFF; CDR3 DNA: TGTGCCAGCACGACAGGCGATAGGGAGAACACTGAAGCTTTCTTT; clone size: .; D gene: .; J gene: TRBJ1-1; V gene: TRBV19
CDR3 protein: CASRTFDRGGGEQFF; CDR3 DNA: TGTGCCAGCAGGACCTTTGACAGGGGTGGCGGTGAGCAGTTCTTC; clone size: many; D gene: TRBD1; J gene: TRBJ2-1; V gene: TRBV28
CDR3 protein: CASRPGLAGVRSYNEQFF; CDR3 DNA: TGTGCCAGCAGACCGGGACTAGCGGGAGTAAGGTCCTACAATGAGCAGTTCTTC; clone size: .; D gene: TRBD2; J gene: TRBJ2-1; V gene: TRBV6-1
CDR3 protein: CASTLGGVRTGELFF; CDR3 DNA: TGTGCCAGCACCCTGGGGGGGGTTAGGACCGGGGAGCTGTTTTTT; clone size: .; D gene: TRBD2; J gene: TRBJ2-2; V gene: TRBV28
CDR3 protein: CSVFTTGGTGSYNEQFF; CDR3 DNA: TGCAGCGTATTTACGACAGGGGGGACAGGCAGCTACAATGAGCAGTTCTTC; clone size: few; D gene: TRBD1; J gene: TRBJ2-1; V gene: TRBV29-1
CDR3 protein: CASSFGRHSNQPQHF; CDR3 DNA: TGTGCCAGCAGTTTCGGTCGGCATAGCAATCAGCCCCAGCATTTT; clone size: many; D gene: .; J gene: TRBJ1-5; V gene: TRBV28
CDR3 protein: CASSLGATGPYEQYF; CDR3 DNA: TGTGCCAGCAGCTTGGGGGCGACAGGGCCCTACGAGCAGTACTTC; clone size: many; D gene: TRBD1; J gene: TRBJ2-7; V gene: TRBV5-6
CDR3 protein: CASSQPQFYYGYTF; CDR3 DNA: TGCGCCAGCAGCCAACCACAGTTTTACTATGGCTACACCTTC; clone size: many; D gene: .; J gene: TRBJ1-2; V gene: TRBV4-1
CDR3 protein: CASSEALSTGGETQYF; CDR3 DNA: TGTGCCAGCAGTGAAGCCTTGTCGACGGGGGGGGAGACCCAGTACTTC; clone size: .; D gene: TRBD2; J gene: TRBJ2-5; V gene: TRBV6-1